This T cell receptor beta chain was obtained from a study of T cell responses to AZD1222 COVID-19 vaccine (dated by TCRdb to the early 2020s). Notes on the research overall: TCR sequencing was performed for 230 to 250 trial participants, of whom 200 to 210 were given two doses of AZD1222 and approximately 26 were given two doses of MenACWY control vaccine. Trial participants were enrolled by age into 18-55, 56-69 and 70-plus year subgroups, with roughly 150, 30 and 60 TCR-sequenced participants respectively.

Broad study findings and their caveats: The 56-69-year group was small, and its depth increase did not reach significance, likely because of low power. Reportedly, almost half of the unique spike-specific TCRs recognized epitopes lying outside the regions that are mutated in the B.1.351 and B.1.1.7 variants. Spike-specific TCR breadth and depth rose significantly after two AZD1222 doses compared with day 0 and with MenACWY recipients. Only five to seven AZD1222 recipients were SARS-CoV-2 seropositive at baseline, limiting conclusions about previously exposed vaccinees. Participants were mostly white British and included more females than males, and it was suggested by the authors that clonal diversity may have been underestimated. The vaccine-associated CD4 TCRs covered the entire spike protein, and the dominant responses fell in regions 160-218 and 743-854. Because no samples from the day 14 peak response were available, repertoires could be characterized only after the peak T cell response.

Including the terminal cysteine and phenylalanine, the CDR3 comprises 15 residues. Only CDR3 DNA remains: 45 bases, in frame from the first base. The germline V gene specifies SNHLY as CDR1 and FYNNEI as CDR2. Deletion took 2 bases off V and 3 bases off J, with a span of 10 bases between the germline ends. Notes on this clone: The specificity of this receptor is unknown. Nothing much larger sits one base from this clone, and base qualities are not available.

The time point label of this sample denotes: about 28 days (+/-7) after the second vaccine dose. AZD1222 recipients with second doses at about 4 weeks or about 12 weeks were pooled, because spike-specific TCR depth and breadth did not differ between schedules. The vaccinee samples were drawn from two UK trials, COV001 and COV002, one of which was a single-blind randomized controlled phase 2/3 trial testing AZD1222 (ChAdOx1 nCoV-19) in healthy adults. Trial participant PBMC samples were collected at day 0 and day 28 after the second dose for TCRbeta chain sequencing. The CDR3 regions of human TCRbeta chains were analyzed by immunosequencing. The authors processed their data as follows. Repertoire TCRs were checked for matches against a reference library of SARS-CoV-2-specific TCRs that had been generated using the MIRA antigen-specificity platform. Breadth was defined as the fraction of unique TCRs that were SARS-CoV-2-associated, and depth was defined as the fraction of total T cells that were SARS-CoV-2-associated. Using the MIRA data, each spike-specific TCR was mapped to the spike region that the TCR reacts to and placed in a CD4 or CD8 class. Log10-transformed breadth and depth values were compared by one-way ANOVA with Sidak's multiple comparisons tests. TCRdb holds this immuneACCESS table with in-frame rearrangements only. Some clones are missing; in checked studies, unresolved V genes explain under half, and the rest has no known cause. The D gene and trimming were derived from the DNA, and the V and J assignments and clone size from that table. This sample lists approximately 130,000 clones; approximately 91% were detected once. The ten largest clones represent roughly 6.1% of the sample.

Recombination connected TRBV2 to TRBJ2-2; the D segment cannot be called with confidence. Here the sequenced sample was peripheral blood, taken 28 days after the second AZD1222 dose. The sequence came from an adult who received the AZD1222 COVID-19 vaccine. The encoded CDR3 is CASSETGGHTGELFF. The DNA sequence is TGTGCCAGCAGTGAAACGGGCGGACACACCGGGGAGCTGTTTTTT.